This T cell receptor beta chain was sequenced during a study of control samples from healthy donors and cancer patients. Assay: immunoSEQ multiplex PCR; the TCRdb copy retains only in-frame clones and omits some. Of some 190,000 clones detected, roughly nine tenths appear once; the ten largest clones hold 1.5% to 2%. The V and J ends lost 0 bases and 4 bases respectively, with 14 bases between them. CDR3 length equals 15 residues. CDR1 and CDR2 (germline): SGDLS, YYNGEE. The rearrangement uses TRBV9 and TRBJ2-7; TRBD1 is a possible D gene (6 bases). The receptor comes from a man aged 25 to 40 in good health. The sequenced material came from blood. In DNA, the CDR3 is TGTGCCAGCAGCGTAGGAGGGGCAGGGGAATACGAGCAGTACTTC. This codes for CASSVGGAGEYEQYF.